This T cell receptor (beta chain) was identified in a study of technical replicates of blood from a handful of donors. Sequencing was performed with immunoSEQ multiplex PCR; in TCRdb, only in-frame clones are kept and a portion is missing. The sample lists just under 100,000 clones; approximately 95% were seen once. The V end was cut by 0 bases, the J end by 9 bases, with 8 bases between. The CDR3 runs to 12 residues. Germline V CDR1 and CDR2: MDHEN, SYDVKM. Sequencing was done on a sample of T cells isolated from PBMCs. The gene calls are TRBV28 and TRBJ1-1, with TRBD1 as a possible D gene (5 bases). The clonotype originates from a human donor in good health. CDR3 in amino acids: CASSLWGRKAFF. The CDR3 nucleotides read TGTGCCAGCAGTTTATGGGGGCGGAAAGCTTTCTTT.